This T cell receptor (beta chain) comes out of a study of CD4+ T cells in melanoma. Trimming cost V 3 bases and J 6 bases, with 12 bases left between them. Per the germline V gene, CDR1 is MDHEN and CDR2 is SYDVKM. The length of the CDR3 is 14 residues. Method: immunoSEQ multiplex PCR; TCRdb's copy keeps in-frame clones and lacks some. The table includes about 14,000 clones, about 80% detected once. General observations from the study: CD8+ T cell, macrophage and B cell function reportedly correlated with neoantigen-specific CD4+ T cells.

Concerning this clone: Its antigen is not known.

This clonotype originated in a human donor with melanoma. The chain recombines TRBV28 with TRBJ1-5; D remains unclear. Sequencing used cells from a culture (not recorded whether cultured in vitro). Written as DNA, the CDR3 is TGTGCCAGCAGTTTGTTGGTGGTTAGTCAGCCCCAGCATTTT. Translation: CASSLLVVSQPQHF.